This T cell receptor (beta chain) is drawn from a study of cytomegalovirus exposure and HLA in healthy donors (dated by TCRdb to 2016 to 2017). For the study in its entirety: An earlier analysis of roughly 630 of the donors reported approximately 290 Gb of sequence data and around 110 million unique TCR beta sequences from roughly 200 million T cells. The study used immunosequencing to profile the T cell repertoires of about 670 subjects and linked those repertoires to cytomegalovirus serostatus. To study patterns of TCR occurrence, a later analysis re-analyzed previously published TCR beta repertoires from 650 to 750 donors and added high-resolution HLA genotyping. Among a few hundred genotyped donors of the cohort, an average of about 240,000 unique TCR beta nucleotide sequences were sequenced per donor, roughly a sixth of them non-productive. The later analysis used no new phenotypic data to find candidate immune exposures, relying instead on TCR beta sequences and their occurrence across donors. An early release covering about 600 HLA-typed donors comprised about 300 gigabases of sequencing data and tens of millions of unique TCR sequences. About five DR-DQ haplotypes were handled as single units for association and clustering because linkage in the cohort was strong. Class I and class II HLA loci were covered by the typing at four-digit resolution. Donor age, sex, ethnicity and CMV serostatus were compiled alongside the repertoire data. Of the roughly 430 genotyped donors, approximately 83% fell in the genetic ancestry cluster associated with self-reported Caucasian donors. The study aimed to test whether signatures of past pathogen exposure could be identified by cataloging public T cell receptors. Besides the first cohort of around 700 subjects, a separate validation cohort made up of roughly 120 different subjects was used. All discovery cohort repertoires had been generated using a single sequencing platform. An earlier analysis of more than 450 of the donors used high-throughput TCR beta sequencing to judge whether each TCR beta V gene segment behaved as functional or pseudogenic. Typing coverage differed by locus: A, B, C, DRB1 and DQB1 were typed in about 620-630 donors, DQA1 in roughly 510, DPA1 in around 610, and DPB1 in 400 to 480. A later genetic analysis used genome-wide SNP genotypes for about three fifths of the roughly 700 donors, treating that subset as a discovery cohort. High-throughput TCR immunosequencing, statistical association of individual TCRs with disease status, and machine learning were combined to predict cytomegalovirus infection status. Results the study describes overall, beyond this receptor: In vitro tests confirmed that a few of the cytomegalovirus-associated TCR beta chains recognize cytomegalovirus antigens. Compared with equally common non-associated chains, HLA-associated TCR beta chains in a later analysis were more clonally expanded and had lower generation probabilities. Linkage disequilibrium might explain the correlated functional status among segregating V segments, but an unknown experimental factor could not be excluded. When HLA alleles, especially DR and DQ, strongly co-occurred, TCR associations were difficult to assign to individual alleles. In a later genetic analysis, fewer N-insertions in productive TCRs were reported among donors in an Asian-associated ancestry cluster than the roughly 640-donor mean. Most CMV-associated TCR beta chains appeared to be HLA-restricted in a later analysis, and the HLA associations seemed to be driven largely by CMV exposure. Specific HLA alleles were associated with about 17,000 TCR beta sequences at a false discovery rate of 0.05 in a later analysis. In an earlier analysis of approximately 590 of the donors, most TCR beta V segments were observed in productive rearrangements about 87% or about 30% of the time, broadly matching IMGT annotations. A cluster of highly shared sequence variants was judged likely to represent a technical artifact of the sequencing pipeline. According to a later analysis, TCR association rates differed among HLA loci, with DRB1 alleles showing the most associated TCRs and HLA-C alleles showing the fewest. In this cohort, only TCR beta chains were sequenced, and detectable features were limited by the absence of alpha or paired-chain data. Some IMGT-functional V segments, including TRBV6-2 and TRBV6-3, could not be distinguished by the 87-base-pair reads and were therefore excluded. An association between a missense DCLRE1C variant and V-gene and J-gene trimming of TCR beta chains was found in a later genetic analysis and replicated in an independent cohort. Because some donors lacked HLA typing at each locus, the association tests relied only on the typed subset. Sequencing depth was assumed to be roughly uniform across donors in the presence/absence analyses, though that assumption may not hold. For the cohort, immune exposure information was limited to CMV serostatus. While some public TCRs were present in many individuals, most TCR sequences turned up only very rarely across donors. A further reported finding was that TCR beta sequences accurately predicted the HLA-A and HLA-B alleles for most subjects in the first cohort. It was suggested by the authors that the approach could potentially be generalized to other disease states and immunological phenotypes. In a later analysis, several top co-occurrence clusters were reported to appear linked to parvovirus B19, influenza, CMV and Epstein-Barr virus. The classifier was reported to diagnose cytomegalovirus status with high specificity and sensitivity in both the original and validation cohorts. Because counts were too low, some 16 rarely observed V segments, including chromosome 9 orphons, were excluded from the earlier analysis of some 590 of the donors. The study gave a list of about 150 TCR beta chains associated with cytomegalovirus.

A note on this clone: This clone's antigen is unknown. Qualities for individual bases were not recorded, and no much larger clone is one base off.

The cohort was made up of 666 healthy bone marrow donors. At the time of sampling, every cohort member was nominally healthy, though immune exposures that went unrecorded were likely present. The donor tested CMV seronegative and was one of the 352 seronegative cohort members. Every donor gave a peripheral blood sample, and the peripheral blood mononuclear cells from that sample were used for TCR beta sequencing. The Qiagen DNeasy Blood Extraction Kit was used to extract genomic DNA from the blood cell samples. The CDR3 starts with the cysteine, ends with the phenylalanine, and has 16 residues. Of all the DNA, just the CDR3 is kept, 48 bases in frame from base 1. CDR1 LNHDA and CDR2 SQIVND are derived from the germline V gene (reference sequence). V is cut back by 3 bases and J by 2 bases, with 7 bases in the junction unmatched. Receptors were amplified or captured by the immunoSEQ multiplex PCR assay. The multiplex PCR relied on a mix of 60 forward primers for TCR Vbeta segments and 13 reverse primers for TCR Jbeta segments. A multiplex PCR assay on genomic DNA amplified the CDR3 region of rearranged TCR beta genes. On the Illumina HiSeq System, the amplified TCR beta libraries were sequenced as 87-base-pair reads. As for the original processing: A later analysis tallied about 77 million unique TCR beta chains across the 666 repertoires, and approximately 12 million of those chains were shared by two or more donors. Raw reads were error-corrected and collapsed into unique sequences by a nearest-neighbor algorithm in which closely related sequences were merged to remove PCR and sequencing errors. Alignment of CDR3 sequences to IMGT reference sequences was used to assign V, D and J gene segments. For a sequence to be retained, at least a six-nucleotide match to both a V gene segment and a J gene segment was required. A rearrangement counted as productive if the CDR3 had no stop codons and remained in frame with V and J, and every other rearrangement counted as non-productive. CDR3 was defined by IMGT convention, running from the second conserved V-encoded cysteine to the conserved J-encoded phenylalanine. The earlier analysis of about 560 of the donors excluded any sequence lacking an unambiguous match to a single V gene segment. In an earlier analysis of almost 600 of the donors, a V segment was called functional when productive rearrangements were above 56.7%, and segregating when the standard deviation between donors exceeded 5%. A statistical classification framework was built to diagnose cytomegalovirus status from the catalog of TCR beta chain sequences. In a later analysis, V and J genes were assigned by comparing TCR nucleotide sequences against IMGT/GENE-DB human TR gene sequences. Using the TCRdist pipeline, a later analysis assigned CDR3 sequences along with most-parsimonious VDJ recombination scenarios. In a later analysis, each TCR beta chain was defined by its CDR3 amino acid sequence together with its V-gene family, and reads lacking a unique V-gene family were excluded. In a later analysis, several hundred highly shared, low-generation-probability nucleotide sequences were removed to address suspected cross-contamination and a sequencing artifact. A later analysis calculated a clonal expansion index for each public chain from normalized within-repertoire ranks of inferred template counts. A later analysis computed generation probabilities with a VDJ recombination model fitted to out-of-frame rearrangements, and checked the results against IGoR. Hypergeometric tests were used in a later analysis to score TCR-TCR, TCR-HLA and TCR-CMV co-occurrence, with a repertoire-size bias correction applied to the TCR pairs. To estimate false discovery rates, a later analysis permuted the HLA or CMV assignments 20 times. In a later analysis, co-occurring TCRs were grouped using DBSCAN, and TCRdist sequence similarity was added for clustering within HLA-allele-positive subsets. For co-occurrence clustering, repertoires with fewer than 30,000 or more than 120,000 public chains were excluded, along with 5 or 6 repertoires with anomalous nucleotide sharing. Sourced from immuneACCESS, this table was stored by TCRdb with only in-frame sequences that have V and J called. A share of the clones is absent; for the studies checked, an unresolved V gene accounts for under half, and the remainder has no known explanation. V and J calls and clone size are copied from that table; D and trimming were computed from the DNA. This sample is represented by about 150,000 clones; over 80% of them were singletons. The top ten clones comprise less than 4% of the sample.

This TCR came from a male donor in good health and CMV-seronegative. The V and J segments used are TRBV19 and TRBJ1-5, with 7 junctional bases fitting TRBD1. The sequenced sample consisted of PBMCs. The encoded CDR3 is CASSMPTGLGNQPQHF. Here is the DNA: TGTGCCAGTAGTATGCCGACAGGGCTTGGCAATCAGCCCCAGCATTTT.